These 13 T cell receptor beta chains share one sample of origin, sequenced in a study of OX40 agonist ivuxolimab in advanced cancers. Profiling relied on immunoSEQ multiplex PCR, and the TCRdb table lists in-frame clones only, not all of them. The data contain around 39,000 clones, roughly four fifths of them singletons. Source: CD4+ or CD8+ T cells sorted from blood, taken in a trial of the OX40 agonist ivuxolimab. These receptors were obtained from an adult with an advanced solid tumor such as melanoma, head and neck, liver or kidney cancer.

The V and J genes are TRBV5-1 and TRBJ1-5; 8 bases are shared with TRBD1. Trimming cost V 4 bases and J 6 bases; bases outside gene matches: 6. This CDR3 is 14 amino acids long. Looked up from germline, CDR1 is SGHRS and CDR2 is YFSETQ. The DNA of the CDR3 is TGCGCCAGCAGCGAGACAGGGGAAGGTCAGCCCCAGCATTTT. Its translation is CASSETGEGQPQHF.

V usage is TRBV28 and J usage is TRBJ1-1, with a tentative D call TRBD1 (6 bases). Trimming shortened V by 3 bases and J by 1 base, and 12 bases separated the two germline ends. Per the germline V gene, CDR1 is MDHEN and CDR2 is SYDVKM. The CDR3 covers 15 residues. The CDR3 DNA reads TGTGCCAGCAGTTTTAGGGGGGCCGGGAACACTGAAGCTTTCTTT. Translation gives CASSFRGAGNTEAFF.

In this sample, this clone turned up a few times. The chain links TRBV2 to TRBJ2-7; 9 bases match TRBD1. Germline V gene sequence: CDR1 SNHLY, CDR2 FYNNEI. This CDR3 contains 14 residues. After removal of 10 bases from V and 2 bases from J, the junction contained 9 bases not matched to a gene. The CDR3 coding sequence is TGTGCCACCCGGACAGGGGAAGGAGCCTACGAGCAGTACTTC. Encoded protein: CATRTGEGAYEQYF.

V usage is TRBV5-6 and J usage is TRBJ1-4, with D uncertain. The CDR3 consists of 17 residues. CDR1 and CDR2 from the germline V gene are SGHDT and YYEEEE. V lost 1 base to trimming and J lost 2 bases, with 15 bases between them. CDR3 bases: TGTGCCAGCAGCTTGATAGGAACAGCCGCGACTAATGAAAAACTGTTTTTT. Translated, it gives CASSLIGTAATNEKLFF.

The rearrangement joins TRBV7-3 to TRBJ2-3, with 12 nucleotides matching TRBD2. V gave up 2 bases and J gave up 5 bases; unmatched junction bases: 5. This CDR3 contains 16 residues. Per the germline V gene, CDR1 is SGHTA and CDR2 is FQGTGA. CDR3 sequence reads: CASSLLTSGSGDTQYF. The CDR3, as DNA: TGTGCCAGCAGCTTACTGACTAGCGGGAGTGGAGATACGCAGTATTTT.

This clone was seen a few times. The V and J genes are TRBV25-1 and TRBJ1-4; the match to TRBD1 covers 7 bases. V lost 5 bases and J lost 7; bases outside the gene matches: 4. Germline V gene lookup returns CDR1 MGHDK and CDR2 SYGVNS. The CDR3 has 13 residues. The CDR3 sequence: CASSRTGVEKLFF. DNA of the CDR3: TGTGCCAGCAGTCGGACAGGCGTTGAAAAACTGTTTTTT.

The chain has TRBV27 and TRBJ2-4; a possible D gene is TRBD2 (5 bases). Germline CDR1 is MNHEY and CDR2 is SMNVEV (reference sequence). V lost 6 bases to trimming and J lost 12 bases, with 12 bases between them. The CDR3 is made up of 11 amino acids. The CDR3 sequence: CASSPKRDQYF. In nucleotides, the CDR3 is TGTGCCAGCAGCCCCAAGAGGGATCAGTACTTC.

The V gene is TRBV28, the J gene TRBJ1-4; 7 bases match TRBD1. The J segment lost 7 bases and the V segment lost 5 bases, leaving 7 bases of the junction unmatched. This CDR3 has 14 residues. Germline V gene lookup returns CDR1 MDHEN and CDR2 SYDVKM. CDR3 coding DNA: TGTGCCAGCAGTCGACAGGGTTCCGTTGAAAAACTGTTTTTT. This encodes CASSRQGSVEKLFF. Full variable domain (outside the CDR3, taken from reference TRBV28 and TRBJ1-4): DVKVTQSSRYLVKRTGEKVFLECVQDMDHENMFWYRQDPGLGLRLIYFSYDVKMKEKGDIPEGYSVSREKKERFSLILESASTNQTSMYLCASSRQGSVEKLFFGSGTQLSVL.

V is TRBV2 and J is TRBJ1-2; D ambiguous. V was shortened by 6 bases and J by 5 bases, with 16 bases between the two germline ends. The CDR3 loop spans 14 amino acids. Germline assignment: CDR1 SNHLY and CDR2 FYNNEI. The CDR3 here is CASRAGLVDYGYTF. The CDR3 DNA is TGTGCCAGCAGAGCCGGATTAGTCGATTATGGCTACACCTTC. Full variable domain (outside the CDR3, taken from reference TRBV2 and TRBJ1-2): EPEVTQTPSHQVTQMGQEVILRCVPISNHLYFYWYRQILGQKVEFLVSFYNNEISEKSEIFDDQFSVERPDGSNFTLKIRSTKLEDSAMYFCASRAGLVDYGYTFGSGTRLTVV.

The chain combines TRBV27 with TRBJ2-3; 7 bases agree with TRBD1. This CDR3 has 16 amino acids. V lost 5 bases to trimming and J lost 1 base; unmatched junction nucleotides: 9. The germline V gene has CDR1 MNHEY and CDR2 SMNVEV (reference sequence). CDR3 in amino acids: CASSPYFGTGTDTQYF. CDR3 nucleotide sequence: TGTGCCAGCAGTCCTTATTTCGGGACAGGCACAGATACGCAGTATTTT.

This clone has only a few counts. The rearrangement links TRBV6-6 to TRBJ2-3; 8 nucleotides agree with TRBD1. The V gene's germline CDR1 is MNHNY and CDR2 SVGAGI (reference sequence). This CDR3 has 12 amino acids. V lost 6 bases, J lost 8 bases, and 4 bases stayed unmatched. CDR3 DNA sequence: TGTGCCAGCAGCCCACAGGGGGGTACGCAGTATTTT. It is translated as CASSPQGGTQYF.

V usage is TRBV7-9 and J usage is TRBJ1-1, with D hard to call. The germline V gene encodes CDR1 SEHNR and CDR2 FQNEAQ (reference sequence). Trimming left V 1 base short and J 0 bases short, with 9 bases between. This CDR3 is 15 amino acids long. DNA of the CDR3: TGTGCCAGCAGCTTAGGGGCAGGCTTGAACACTGAAGCTTTCTTT. Its protein is CASSLGAGLNTEAFF. Filled out from reference TRBV7-9 and TRBJ1-1, the complete variable domain reads DTGVSQNPRHKITKRGQNVTFRCDPISEHNRLYWYRQTLGQGPEFLTYFQNEAQLEKSRLLSDRFSAERPKGSFSTLEIQRTEQGDSAMYLCASSLGAGLNTEAFFGQGTRLTVV.

V usage is TRBV5-1 and J usage is TRBJ2-3, with a weak D call TRBD2 (7 bases). Germline V CDR1 and CDR2: SGHRS, YFSETQ. Between the trimmed V and J ends, which lost 2 bases and 4 bases, there was a span of 23 bases. The CDR3 length is 18 residues. The DNA of the CDR3 is TGCGCCAGCAGCTTTAACCCATCAAGGGGGGGGGCTGCAGATACGCAGTATTTT. Protein sequence: CASSFNPSRGGAADTQYF. Using reference TRBV5-1 and TRBJ2-3 for the parts outside the CDR3, the full variable domain is KAGVTQTPRYLIKTRGQQVTLSCSPISGHRSVSWYQQTPGQGLQFLFEYFSETQRNKGNFPGRFSGRQFSNSRSEMNVSTLELGDSALYLCASSFNPSRGGAADTQYFGPGTRLTVL.